Listed below are T cell receptor beta chains from one sample, sequenced in a study of OX40 agonist ivuxolimab in advanced cancers. Here immunoSEQ multiplex PCR was the method, and the copy in TCRdb shows in-frame clones only, minus some. The sample lists around 100,000 clones; about 91% were seen once. Specimen: CD4+ or CD8+ T cells sorted from blood, collected in a trial of the OX40 agonist ivuxolimab. These TCRs come from an adult with an advanced solid tumor such as melanoma, head and neck, liver or kidney cancer. The CDR3 runs from the conserved cysteine through the conserved F or W. D genes are given only for firm matches. Some rows have no size entry. The others give once, few or many, or a class for an expanded clone.

len	d_gene	j_gene	v_gene	abundance	CDR3aa	CDR3nt
15	TRBD1	TRBJ2-7	TRBV5-8	.	CASSNTGARLYEQYF	TGTGCCAGCAGCAATACAGGGGCGAGGTTGTACGAGCAGTACTTC
13	.	TRBJ2-7	TRBV15	.	CATSRDRRYEQYF	TGTGCCACCAGCAGAGATCGTCGCTACGAGCAGTACTTC
14	.	TRBJ2-5	TRBV18	.	CASSPLSGQETQYF	TGTGCCAGCTCACCACTTTCTGGGCAAGAGACCCAGTACTTC
15	.	TRBJ2-3	TRBV7-9	.	CASSLHLTGTDTQYF	TGTGCCAGCAGCTTACACCTAACGGGCACAGATACGCAGTATTTT
14	.	TRBJ1-2	TRBV7-2	.	CASSLDGGNYGYTF	TGTGCCAGCAGCTTAGACGGGGGAAACTATGGCTACACCTTC
15	.	TRBJ1-1	TRBV6-5	.	CASNLGAGIGGEAFF	TGTGCCAGCAACCTCGGGGCAGGGATTGGAGGTGAAGCTTTCTTT
14	.	TRBJ2-1	TRBV6-1	.	CASSEAGRANEQFF	TGTGCCAGCAGTGAAGCGGGCAGGGCCAATGAGCAGTTCTTC
13	.	TRBJ1-1	TRBV28	.	CASSERRNTEAFF	TGTGCCAGCAGTGAACGGCGGAACACTGAAGCTTTCTTT
13	.	TRBJ2-7	TRBV7-2	.	CASSSRTGYEQYF	TGTGCCAGCAGCTCCCGGACGGGCTACGAGCAGTACTTC
15	TRBD2	TRBJ2-5	TRBV28	.	CASRGSGRAWETQYF	TGTGCCAGCAGGGGGAGCGGGAGGGCCTGGGAGACCCAGTACTTC
14	.	TRBJ1-1	TRBV14	few	CASSLMAGETEAFF	TGTGCCAGCAGCCTCATGGCGGGGGAAACTGAAGCTTTCTTT
16	.	TRBJ1-5	TRBV19	once	CASSIDRGLATQPQHF	TGTGCCAGTAGTATAGATCGGGGACTTGCAACTCAGCCCCAGCATTTT
15	TRBD2	TRBJ2-1	TRBV7-3	.	CASSPRAGASNEQFF	TGTGCCAGCAGCCCGAGAGCGGGAGCTTCGAATGAGCAGTTCTTC
16	TRBD2	TRBJ2-7	TRBV4-1	.	CASSPWASGSSYEQYF	TGCGCCAGCAGCCCCTGGGCTAGCGGGAGTTCCTACGAGCAGTACTTC
15	TRBD2	TRBJ2-7	TRBV5-1	.	CASSPNPAGVNEQYF	TGCGCCAGCAGTCCCAATCCAGCGGGAGTGAACGAGCAGTACTTC
15	TRBD1	TRBJ1-2	TRBV19	.	CASSPTGTGARGYTF	TGTGCCAGTAGTCCGACCGGGACAGGGGCCCGTGGCTACACCTTC
14	.	TRBJ1-1	TRBV5-1	.	CASSLDRPGTEAFF	TGCGCCAGCAGCTTGGACAGACCGGGCACTGAAGCTTTCTTT
14	.	TRBJ1-1	TRBV11-3	once	CASSLGGFHTEAFF	TGTGCCAGCAGCCTAGGGGGTTTTCACACTGAAGCTTTCTTT
11	.	TRBJ1-3	TRBV20-1	.	CSATIGNTIYF	TGCAGTGCTACAATTGGAAACACCATATATTTT
13	.	TRBJ2-7	TRBV5-5	.	CASSLSREGEQYF	TGTGCCAGCAGCTTGAGTCGAGAGGGGGAGCAGTACTTC
14	TRBD2	TRBJ2-1	TRBV11-3	.	CASSLPTSGIEQFF	TGTGCCAGCAGCTTACCCACTAGCGGGATTGAGCAGTTCTTC
14	.	TRBJ1-4	TRBV15	.	CATSRDLAAEKLFF	TGTGCCACCAGCAGGGATCTGGCAGCTGAAAAACTGTTTTTT
12	.	TRBJ1-2	TRBV6-1	.	CASSEKGNGYTF	TGTGCCAGCAGTGAAAAGGGTAATGGCTACACCTTC
14	TRBD2	TRBJ2-1	TRBV19	once	CASSTSGGNNEQFF	TGTGCCAGTAGTACAAGCGGGGGGAACAATGAGCAGTTCTTC
14	.	TRBJ1-4	TRBV2	.	CASSRPTGLAELFF	TGTGCCAGCAGTCGACCGACAGGTTTAGCGGAACTGTTTTTT
16	.	TRBJ2-5	TRBV15	.	CATSWGDSRHQETQYF	TGTGCCACCAGTTGGGGGGACTCCAGGCACCAAGAGACCCAGTACTTC
15	TRBD2	TRBJ2-1	TRBV19	.	CASSMTSGNYNEQFF	TGTGCCAGTAGTATGACTAGCGGGAACTACAATGAGCAGTTCTTC
14	.	TRBJ2-3	TRBV28	.	CASSLQGGIDTQYF	TGTGCCAGCAGCCTGCAGGGGGGAATAGATACGCAGTATTTT
12	.	TRBJ1-2	TRBV27	.	CASSSPPGGYTF	TGTGCCAGCAGTTCCCCCCCGGGGGGCTACACCTTC
16	TRBD2	TRBJ2-3	TRBV11-3	.	CASSLGQRESLDTQYF	TGTGCCAGCAGCTTAGGTCAGCGGGAGAGTCTAGATACGCAGTATTTT
17	TRBD2	TRBJ2-7	TRBV7-2	.	CASSLGLAGGRGFEQYF	TGTGCCAGCAGCTTAGGTCTAGCGGGAGGCCGAGGATTCGAGCAGTACTTC
14	TRBD1	TRBJ2-4	TRBV7-2	.	CASSAGQGSNIQYF	TGTGCCAGCAGCGCGGGACAGGGGAGTAACATTCAGTACTTC
15	.	TRBJ2-3	TRBV6-1	.	CASSPQGRGTDTQYF	TGTGCCAGCAGTCCTCAGGGGAGGGGCACAGATACGCAGTATTTT
15	.	TRBJ2-2	TRBV5-4	.	CASSLATYKTGELFF	TGTGCCAGCAGCTTGGCCACATACAAGACCGGGGAGCTGTTTTTT
15	TRBD2	TRBJ2-3	TRBV7-6	.	CASSLTSGSTDTQYF	TGTGCCAGCAGCCTGACTAGCGGGAGTACAGATACGCAGTATTTT
15	TRBD1	TRBJ2-1	TRBV7-9	.	CASSLGTGTYNEQFF	TGTGCCAGCAGCCTGGGGACAGGGACGTACAATGAGCAGTTCTTC
15	TRBD1	TRBJ2-7	TRBV2	.	CASRSSGTASYEQYF	TGTGCCAGCAGATCGTCCGGGACAGCCTCCTACGAGCAGTACTTC
15	.	TRBJ1-5	TRBV15	.	CATSRVADSNQPQHF	TGTGCCACCAGCAGAGTTGCAGATAGCAATCAGCCCCAGCATTTT
14	TRBD2	TRBJ2-3	TRBV19	.	CASRGEGPTDTQYF	TGTGCCAGTAGGGGGGAGGGCCCTACAGATACGCAGTATTTT
15	TRBD2	TRBJ2-1	TRBV7-9	.	CASSLSSGRTNEQFF	TGTGCCAGCAGCTTATCTAGCGGGAGAACTAATGAGCAGTTCTTC
12	.	TRBJ1-1	TRBV2	once	CASSAMNTEAFF	TGTGCCAGCAGTGCCATGAACACTGAAGCTTTCTTT
17	TRBD2	TRBJ2-3	TRBV9	.	CASSESLAGSSTDTQYF	TGTGCCAGCAGTGAATCTCTAGCGGGGTCTAGCACAGATACGCAGTATTTT
15	.	TRBJ2-5	TRBV4-1	.	CASSQEPGAEETQYF	TGCGCCAGCAGCCAAGAACCGGGGGCCGAAGAGACCCAGTACTTC
13	TRBD1	TRBJ2-5	TRBV30	.	CAWTHRGWETQYF	TGTGCCTGGACCCACAGGGGATGGGAGACCCAGTACTTC
15	TRBD1	TRBJ1-2	TRBV5-1	.	CASYDIEGAEYGYTF	TGCGCCAGTTACGACATTGAGGGGGCAGAGTATGGCTACACCTTC
13	.	TRBJ2-7	TRBV4-3	.	CASSPRQSYEQYF	TGCGCCAGCAGCCCCCGGCAGTCCTACGAGCAGTACTTC
14	TRBD2	TRBJ2-7	TRBV28	.	CASRPSGKSVEQYF	TGTGCCAGCAGACCTAGCGGGAAAAGTGTCGAGCAGTACTTC
15	TRBD1	TRBJ2-5	TRBV5-5	.	CASSLSGTGVETQYF	TGTGCCAGCAGCTTGTCGGGGACAGGGGTCGAGACCCAGTACTTC
11	.	TRBJ2-1	TRBV28	.	CASTGVREQFF	TGTGCCAGCACCGGGGTTCGGGAGCAGTTCTTC
14	.	TRBJ1-1	TRBV6-1	.	CASSEWAGNTEAFF	TGTGCCAGCAGTGAATGGGCTGGAAACACTGAAGCTTTCTTT